These T cell receptor beta chains were read from a single sample in a study of blood T cell repertoires in COVID-19. Profiling relied on immunoSEQ multiplex PCR, and the TCRdb table lists in-frame clones only, not all of them. The sample gives about 110,000 clones, approximately 70% of which show up once; around 1.9% is in the top ten. The sample comprised peripheral blood. Receptor source: a woman aged 40 to 50 with acute or convalescent COVID-19. The CDR3 runs from the conserved cysteine through the conserved F or W. The order of the fields is D gene, J gene, clone size, V gene, CDR3 DNA, CDR3 protein. The D gene is left open where the match is weak. Not every row has a clone size; where given, it reads once, few, many or a size class.

d_call: TRBD1; j_call: TRBJ1-4; clone_size: NA; v_call: TRBV30; cdr3_nt: TGTGCCTGGAGTACAGGGGATGAAAAACTGTTTTTT; cdr3_aa: CAWSTGDEKLFF
d_call: TRBD2; j_call: TRBJ2-5; clone_size: few; v_call: TRBV11-3; cdr3_nt: TGTGCCAGCAGCCCAGCGGGGGGGCCGGGGACCCAGTACTTC; cdr3_aa: CASSPAGGPGTQYF
d_call: NA; j_call: TRBJ2-3; clone_size: NA; v_call: TRBV7-2; cdr3_nt: TGTGCCAGCAGCTTAGATGCAGGTACTAGCACAGATACGCAGTATTTT; cdr3_aa: CASSLDAGTSTDTQYF
d_call: NA; j_call: TRBJ1-6; clone_size: NA; v_call: TRBV27; cdr3_nt: TGTGCCAGCAGTTTATGGCAGGGTGATTCACCCCTCCACTTT; cdr3_aa: CASSLWQGDSPLHF
d_call: TRBD1; j_call: TRBJ1-2; clone_size: NA; v_call: TRBV28; cdr3_nt: TGTGCCAGCAGGCGACAGGGGAGTAACTATGGCTACACCTTC; cdr3_aa: CASRRQGSNYGYTF
d_call: NA; j_call: TRBJ2-7; clone_size: once; v_call: TRBV30; cdr3_nt: TGTGCCTGGAGTCCCAGACTGAGCTCCTACGAGCAGTACTTC; cdr3_aa: CAWSPRLSSYEQYF
d_call: NA; j_call: TRBJ2-5; clone_size: NA; v_call: TRBV6-2/TRBV6-3; cdr3_nt: TGTGCCAGCAGTTACGGCGGGCTAAACGGGGAGACCCAGTACTTC; cdr3_aa: CASSYGGLNGETQYF
d_call: NA; j_call: TRBJ2-3; clone_size: NA; v_call: TRBV28; cdr3_nt: TGTGCCAGCAGTTTAGATCAGGGCACAGATACGCAGTATTTT; cdr3_aa: CASSLDQGTDTQYF
d_call: NA; j_call: TRBJ2-7; clone_size: NA; v_call: TRBV28; cdr3_nt: TGTGCCAGCACAGGGTCCCCCCCCTACGAGCAGTACTTC; cdr3_aa: CASTGSPPYEQYF
d_call: NA; j_call: TRBJ1-5; clone_size: NA; v_call: TRBV9; cdr3_nt: TGTGCCAGCAGCGTAGAAGGGGGAGATTATAGCAATCAGCCCCAGCATTTT; cdr3_aa: CASSVEGGDYSNQPQHF
d_call: NA; j_call: TRBJ1-5; clone_size: NA; v_call: TRBV28; cdr3_nt: TGTGCCAGCAGTTTATTGGGGCCCGACATCAGTCAGCCCCAGCATTTT; cdr3_aa: CASSLLGPDISQPQHF
d_call: NA; j_call: TRBJ2-5; clone_size: NA; v_call: TRBV7-9; cdr3_nt: TGTGCCAGCAGTCCGACACCCCGAGGGTCCCAGTACTTC; cdr3_aa: CASSPTPRGSQYF